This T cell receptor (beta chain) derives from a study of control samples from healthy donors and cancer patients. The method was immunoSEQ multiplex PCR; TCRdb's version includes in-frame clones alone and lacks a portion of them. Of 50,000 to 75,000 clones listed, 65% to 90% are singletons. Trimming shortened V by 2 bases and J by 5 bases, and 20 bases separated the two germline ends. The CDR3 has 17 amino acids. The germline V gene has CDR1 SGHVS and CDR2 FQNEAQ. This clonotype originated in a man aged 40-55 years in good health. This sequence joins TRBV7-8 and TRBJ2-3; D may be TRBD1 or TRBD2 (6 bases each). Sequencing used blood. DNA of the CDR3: TGTGCCAGCAGCTTAAGGGGGGACGGGACTCCTCAAGATACGCAGTATTTT. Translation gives CASSLRGDGTPQDTQYF.